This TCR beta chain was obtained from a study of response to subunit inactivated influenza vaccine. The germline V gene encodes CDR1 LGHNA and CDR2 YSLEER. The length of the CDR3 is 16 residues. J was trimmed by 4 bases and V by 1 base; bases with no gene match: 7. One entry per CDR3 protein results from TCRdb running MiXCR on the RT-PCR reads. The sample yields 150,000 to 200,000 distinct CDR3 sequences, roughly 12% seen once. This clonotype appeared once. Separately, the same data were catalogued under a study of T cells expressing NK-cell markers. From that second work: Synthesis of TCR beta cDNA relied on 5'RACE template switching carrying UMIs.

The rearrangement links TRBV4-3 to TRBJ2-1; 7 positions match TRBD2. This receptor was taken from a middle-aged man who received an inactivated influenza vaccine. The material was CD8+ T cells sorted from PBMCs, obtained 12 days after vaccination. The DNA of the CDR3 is TGCGCCAGCAGCCAAGGGGAGGGCTCCCCTTACAATGAGCAGTTCTTC. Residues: CASSQGEGSPYNEQFF.